This record covers a single T cell receptor beta chain. This clone occurred once. Its binding antigen is unknown. No quality values exist for individual bases; no much larger clone is one base distant. From the cysteine through the phenylalanine, the CDR3 covers 13 amino acids. This entry keeps only the CDR3 DNA: 39 bases, framed from base 1. The germline V gene provides CDR1 MDHEN and CDR2 SYDVKM. V is reduced by 6 bases and J by 2 bases, leaving a spacing of 10 bases between them. Another Seattle source contributed samples from volunteer blood donors who had recovered from COVID-19. The collaborating institutions used their own protocols to collect whole blood in K2EDTA tubes. For TCRbeta analysis, collaborator samples were shipped as frozen whole blood, as isolated PBMCs, or as DNA extracted from either sample type. The data belong to a study of blood T cell repertoires in COVID-19 (dated by TCRdb to the early 2020s). As for the study more broadly: Samples covering the acute and convalescent phases of COVID-19 were provided by collaborators in the United States, Italy and Spain. The prospective study material was composed of cDNA or gDNA derived from T cells, B-cell-depleted T cells, or PBMCs. Deeply sampled blood TCRbeta repertoires from subjects exposed to, actively infected with, or recovered from COVID-19 were included in the dataset. The repertoires were released in a freely available public database meant as a resource for research on the immune response to SARS-CoV-2. Samples came from the ongoing ImmuneRACE study (first 160 participants) plus 1,254 subjects from 6 global collaborators. Sample metadata almost always included a de-identified subject ID, COVID-19 status, age in years and sex. Where available, HLA class I and class II types were taken from metadata supplied by the sample provider and were not determined by assay-based typing. The study at large found these results: How much clinical and demographic metadata was included differed by source and by participant, and the metadata was provided uncurated.

TCRbeta CDR3 regions were amplified from genomic DNA using the immunoSEQ Assay, a bias-controlled multiplex PCR. Processing in the source paper ran as follows. The number of nucleated cells in each sample was estimated by amplification of reference gene primers within the assay. Sequence reads were collapsed and filtered to measure the absolute abundance of every unique TCRbeta CDR3 rearrangement. For each sample, productive Simpson clonality was calculated as the square root of Simpson's diversity index over productive rearrangements. TCRdb limited this immuneACCESS table to in-frame rearrangements with V and J called. A share of clones is missing; checked studies link under half to unresolved V genes, and the rest is unexplained. D and trimming were read from the DNA, whereas the V and J calls and clone size are those reported in that table. This sample is represented by more than 250,000 clones; around 87% of them were singletons. The top ten clonotypes cover about 2.2% of the sample.

Recombination joined TRBV28 with TRBJ1-2; a tentative D call is TRBD1 (5 bases match). Sequencing input: peripheral blood. The clonotype was recovered from a woman aged 30 to 39 who had recovered from COVID-19. The CDR3 reads CASRDTKNYGYTF. The bases are TGTGCCAGCAGGGACACTAAAAACTATGGCTACACCTTC.